This paragraph reports one T cell receptor (beta chain). Other DNA sequences in the same sample also yield this CDR3. With 60 Vbeta and 13 Jbeta primers, the PCR was carried out. In the original workflow: Later, roughly 80 million unique TCR beta chains were counted in an analysis, and approximately 9.9 million of them were shared. Assay: immunoSEQ multiplex PCR; the TCRdb copy retains only in-frame clones and omits some. V, J and clone size reflect that table, while D and trimming were determined from the DNA. Of about 200,000 clones in the sample, about 70% were seen once. The data derive from a study of cytomegalovirus exposure and HLA in healthy donors. Study details: Approximately 83 million unique TCRs from HLA-typed donors were held in an early data release.

Germline trimming cut 3 bases from V and 5 bases from J; bases unmatched to any gene: 3. The CDR3 runs to 13 residues. CDR1 SGHRS and CDR2 YFSETQ come from the germline V gene. The sequencing sample was made of PBMCs. The genes are TRBV5-1 and TRBJ2-5, with 8 bases fitting TRBD1. This sequence was found in a woman aged 25 to 39 in good health and CMV-seronegative. The CDR3 protein is CASSSWTGETQYF. CDR3 in DNA: TGCGCCAGCAGCTCTTGGACAGGGGAGACCCAGTACTTC. The full variable domain, with the rest looked up from reference TRBV5-1 and TRBJ2-5, is KAGVTQTPRYLIKTRGQQVTLSCSPISGHRSVSWYQQTPGQGLQFLFEYFSETQRNKGNFPGRFSGRQFSNSRSEMNVSTLELGDSALYLCASSSWTGETQYFGPGTRLLVL.